The entry below describes one T cell receptor (beta chain). Its antigen is unidentified. This entry belongs to a study of regulatory T cells in long-lasting Graves disease. The study's findings and limits: Persistent Graves' cases showed lower TCR diversity than newly diagnosed cases.

Library construction for TCR beta used iRepertoire HTBI primers and Arm-PCR of CDR3 regions. TCRdb analysed the multiplex PCR reads with MiXCR anew, one entry per CDR3 protein. The sample has fewer than 550,000 distinct CDR3 sequences, around a fifth seen once. Time point of the sample: persistent/refractory GD, antithyroid drugs over 5 years with positive TRAb. Extracted RNA from PBMCs served as the source of the TCR library. The CDR3 totals 13 residues. V gave up 2 bases and J gave up 0 bases, with 4 bases separating them. Germline CDR1 is KGHSH and CDR2 is LQKENI. The chain links TRBV18 to TRBJ1-1, with D hard to call. The TCR sequence derives from a female donor with Graves disease. The specimen was peripheral blood mononuclear cells (PBMCs), collected when the disease was refractory, from a patient treated with antithyroid drugs. The CDR3 bases are TGTGCCAGCTCACCAGAATTGAACACTGAAGCTTTCTTT. It specifies CASSPELNTEAFF.